The next 9 T cell receptor beta chains were all read from a single sample in a study of identical twins. One entry per CDR3 protein results from TCRdb running MiXCR on the 5' RACE reads. The table includes about 520,000 distinct CDR3 sequences, 22% detected once. The same data also went into a second study, on T cells expressing NK-cell markers.

The sequencing sample was made of CD4+ T cells sorted from blood. The origin of the receptors is a woman aged 18-29 years in good health.

The chain is built from TRBV5-1 and TRBJ1-1, with D tentatively TRBD1 (6 bases). V was cut by 0 bases and J by 2 bases, with 14 bases left in between. Germline V gene sequence: CDR1 SGHRS, CDR2 YFSETQ. The CDR3 is made up of 16 amino acids. The CDR3, as DNA: TGCGCCAGCAGCTTGGCCGGAGGGACAACCAACACTGAAGCTTTCTTT. Amino acid sequence: CASSLAGGTTNTEAFF.

This chain connects TRBV5-6 to TRBJ2-1, with 8 nucleotides matching TRBD2. The V gene's germline CDR1 is SGHDT and CDR2 YYEEEE. The V gene end was trimmed by 0 bases and the J gene end by 6 bases; junction bases not matched to a gene: 8. CDR3 length: 16 amino acids. DNA for the CDR3: TGTGCCAGCAGCTTGGTTAGGGGAGCGGGGGTCAATGAGCAGTTCTTC. Its protein product is CASSLVRGAGVNEQFF.

A few counts support this clonotype. The chain joins TRBV5-1 to TRBJ2-1, with D uncertain. Germline assignment: CDR1 SGHRS and CDR2 YFSETQ. This CDR3 region has 14 residues. Trimming took off 6 bases at V and 0 bases at J, with 10 bases between the two ends. The chain's CDR3 is CASTPGSSYNEQFF. CDR3 in DNA: TGCGCCAGCACTCCCGGAAGCTCCTACAATGAGCAGTTCTTC.

The table lists this clonotype with a few counts. The chain carries TRBV5-6 and TRBJ2-1, with 14 nucleotides matching TRBD2. Germline CDR1 reads SGHDT; CDR2 reads YYEEEE. J gave up 8 bases and V 4 bases, and 5 bases lay outside the gene matches. The CDR3 runs 15 residues. CDR3 protein: CASSQTSGGAYEQFF. Here the CDR3 DNA reads TGTGCCAGCAGCCAGACTAGCGGGGGGGCCTATGAGCAGTTCTTC.

The rearrangement uses TRBV5-1 and TRBJ2-7, with D perhaps TRBD1 (5 bases). The CDR3 runs 13 residues. In germline, CDR1 is SGHRS, CDR2 YFSETQ. With 0 bases removed from V and 7 bases from J, the gap between germline ends came to 11 bases. The CDR3, as DNA: TGCGCCAGCAGCTTGGGACAGTGGGGAGAGCAGTACTTC. It yields the protein CASSLGQWGEQYF.

This clonotype has a count of ten or more. The chain carries TRBV20-1 and TRBJ1-1, with D uncertain. The CDR3 covers 10 residues. Trimming shortened V by 4 bases and J by 11 bases, and 11 bases separated the two germline ends. Germline V lookup: CDR1 DFQATT, CDR2 SNEGSKA (reference sequence). The CDR3, as DNA: TGCAGTGCTACGACCCAAGCGGCTTTCTTT. Its protein is CSATTQAAFF.

This chain joins TRBV5-6 and TRBJ1-1; no clear D gene. This CDR3 is built from 15 residues. Between the trimmed V and J ends, which lost 1 base and 2 bases, there was a span of 12 bases. CDR1 is SGHDT and CDR2 is YYEEEE in the germline V gene. CDR3 sequence (DNA): TGTGCCAGCAGCTTGTATCGCTTTATCAACACTGAAGCTTTCTTT. Translated, it gives CASSLYRFINTEAFF.

This clonotype was observed a few times. The chain couples TRBV20-1 to TRBJ2-1; D is undetermined. The CDR3 has 11 amino acids. Trimming took off 4 bases at V and 10 bases at J, with 11 bases between the two ends. The germline V gene encodes CDR1 DFQATT and CDR2 SNEGSKA (reference sequence). Written as DNA, the CDR3 is TGCAGTGCTAACCGCTTAAGAGAGCAGTTCTTC. This translates into CSANRLREQFF.

This clonotype has a count of ten or more. The chain combines TRBV5-1 with TRBJ2-3; 8 bases line up with TRBD2. With 6 bases clipped from V and 5 bases from J, the junction kept 11 bases outside the gene matches. Germline V CDR1 and CDR2: SGHRS, YFSETQ. The CDR3 length is 15 residues. CDR3 nucleotide sequence: TGCGCCAGCACCAGCGGGAGTGGAGTCAGAGATACGCAGTATTTT. Protein: CASTSGSGVRDTQYF.